These T cell receptor beta chains were read from a single sample in a study of T cell changes during pregnancy in multiple sclerosis. Profiling relied on immunoSEQ multiplex PCR, and the TCRdb table lists in-frame clones only, not all of them. The data contain tens of thousands of clones, 85% to 95% of them singletons. Sequencing was performed on peripheral blood. The receptors shown here come from a female donor with multiple sclerosis, enrolled in a pregnancy study. Both conserved end residues are part of each CDR3. Fields, in order: J gene, D gene, V gene, clone size, CDR3 DNA, CDR3 protein. The D gene is left open where the match is weak. Clone size is given for some rows only: seen once, a few or many times, or a class if the clone is expanded.

>TRBJ2-3|-|TRBV5-1|-
TGCGCCAGCAGCTTGGCGGCTGAATTCACAGATACGCAGTATTTT
CASSLAAEFTDTQYF
>TRBJ1-2|TRBD1|TRBV2|-
TGTGCCAGCACGACAGGGATTGAGCTTGGCTACACCTTC
CASTTGIELGYTF
>TRBJ2-1|-|TRBV10-3|-
TGTGCCATCAGGGGAGGCGACTCCTACAATGAGCAGTTCTTC
CAIRGGDSYNEQFF
>TRBJ1-1|TRBD1|TRBV6-5|-
TGTGCCAGCACCCGGGACAGGGGGTTCCCTGAAGCTTTCTTT
CASTRDRGFPEAFF
>TRBJ2-7|TRBD2|TRBV5-8|few
TGTGCCAGCAGCTTGGAAACCGGGAGGGCCGGCGAGCAGTACTTC
CASSLETGRAGEQYF
>TRBJ1-1|-|TRBV6-1|-
TGTGCCAGCAGGGTCAGGGAAACGAACACTGAAGCTTTCTTT
CASRVRETNTEAFF
>TRBJ2-5|-|TRBV18|-
TGTGCCAGCTCACCCACAGGCTCGGAGACCCAGTACTTC
CASSPTGSETQYF
>TRBJ2-1|-|TRBV6-6|-
TGTGCCAGCAGTTACTCGAAGCTCCCTGAGCAGTTCTTC
CASSYSKLPEQFF
>TRBJ1-5|TRBD1|TRBV28|-
TGTGCCAGCACCCAGACAGGGGGCCTCAATCAGCCCCAGCATTTT
CASTQTGGLNQPQHF
>TRBJ2-2|-|TRBV6-4|few
TGTGCCAGCAGTGACTCCGACACCGGGGAGCTGTTTTTT
CASSDSDTGELFF
>TRBJ2-7|-|TRBV29-1|-
TGCAGCGTTGCGACGCACATCTCCTACGAGCAGTACTTC
CSVATHISYEQYF
>TRBJ1-4|TRBD1|TRBV7-2|-
TGTGCCAGCAGCTTATCAGGGGGGGCGACTAATGAAAAACTGTTTTTT
CASSLSGGATNEKLFF
>TRBJ1-5|-|TRBV5-1|-
TGCGCCAGCAGCCCAGAAGGAGGCCAGCCCCAGCATTTT
CASSPEGGQPQHF
>TRBJ2-7|-|TRBV6-1|-
TGTGCCAGCAGTGAACTCTACGAGCAGTACTTC
CASSELYEQYF
>TRBJ1-2|-|TRBV11-2|-
TGTGCCAGCAGCTCCTACAGACAGCCTCCTAACTATGGCTACACCTTC
CASSSYRQPPNYGYTF
>TRBJ2-1|TRBD2|TRBV6-7|few
TGTGCCAGCAGTTACTCGGCGGGACTAGCGTCAAGCTCCTACAATGAGCAGTTCTTC
CASSYSAGLASSSYNEQFF
>TRBJ2-7|-|TRBV28|-
TGTGCCAGCAGTTTTGAGGGAGCCCCGTACGAGCAGTACTTC
CASSFEGAPYEQYF